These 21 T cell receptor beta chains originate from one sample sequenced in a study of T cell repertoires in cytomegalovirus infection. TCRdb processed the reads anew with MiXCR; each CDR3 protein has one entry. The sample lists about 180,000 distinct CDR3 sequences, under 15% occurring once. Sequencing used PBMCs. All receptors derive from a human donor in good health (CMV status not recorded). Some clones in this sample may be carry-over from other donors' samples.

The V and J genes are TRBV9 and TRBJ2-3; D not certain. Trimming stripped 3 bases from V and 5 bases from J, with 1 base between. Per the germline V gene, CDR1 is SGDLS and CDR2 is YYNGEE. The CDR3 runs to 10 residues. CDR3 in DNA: TGTGCCAGCAGCGGAGATACGCAGTATTTT. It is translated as CASSGDTQYF.

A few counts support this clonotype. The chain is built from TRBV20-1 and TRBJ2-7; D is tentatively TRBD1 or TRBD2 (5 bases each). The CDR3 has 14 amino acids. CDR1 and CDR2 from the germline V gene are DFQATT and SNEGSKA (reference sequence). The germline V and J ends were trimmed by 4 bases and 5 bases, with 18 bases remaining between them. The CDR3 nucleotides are TGCAGTGCTACCCCGGCAGGGTGGGACCACGAGCAGTACTTC. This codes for CSATPAGWDHEQYF.

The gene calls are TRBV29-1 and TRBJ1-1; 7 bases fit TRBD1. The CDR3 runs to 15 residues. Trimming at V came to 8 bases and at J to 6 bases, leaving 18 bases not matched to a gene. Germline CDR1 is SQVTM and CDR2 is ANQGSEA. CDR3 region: CSHDRVIGISAEAFF. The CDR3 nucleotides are TGCAGCCATGACAGGGTAATCGGGATAAGTGCTGAAGCTTTCTTT.

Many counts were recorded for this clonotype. The CDR3 protein is CSASPKGSKNQPQHF. CDR3 sequence (DNA): TGCAGTGCTAGCCCCAAGGGATCGAAGAATCAGCCCCAGCATTTT. The rearrangement links TRBV20-1 to TRBJ1-5; D not resolved. CDR1 and CDR2 from the germline V gene are DFQATT and SNEGSKA (reference sequence). The CDR3 contains 15 residues. Trimming removed 3 bases at V and 4 bases at J, with 16 bases between.

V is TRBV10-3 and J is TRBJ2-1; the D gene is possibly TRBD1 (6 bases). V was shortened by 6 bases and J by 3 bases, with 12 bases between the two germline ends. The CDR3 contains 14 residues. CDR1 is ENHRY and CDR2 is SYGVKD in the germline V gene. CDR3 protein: CAISYRDIYNEQFF. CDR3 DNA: TGTGCCATCAGCTACCGGGACATCTACAATGAGCAGTTCTTC.

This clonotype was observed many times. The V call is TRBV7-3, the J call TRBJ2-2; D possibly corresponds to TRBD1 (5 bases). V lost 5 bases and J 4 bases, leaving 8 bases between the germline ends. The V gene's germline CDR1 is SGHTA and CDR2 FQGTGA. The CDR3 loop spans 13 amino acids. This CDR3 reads CASSATATGELFF. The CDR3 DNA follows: TGTGCCAGCAGCGCGACAGCCACCGGGGAGCTGTTTTTT.

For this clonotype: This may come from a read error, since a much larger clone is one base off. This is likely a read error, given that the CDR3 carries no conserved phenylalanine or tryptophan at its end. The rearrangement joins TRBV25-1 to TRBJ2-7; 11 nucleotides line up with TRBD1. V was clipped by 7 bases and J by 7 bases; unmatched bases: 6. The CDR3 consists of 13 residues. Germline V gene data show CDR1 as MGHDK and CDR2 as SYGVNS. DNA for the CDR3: TGTGCCAGCACCGGACAGGGGGCGGGAGAGCAGTACTCC. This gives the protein CASTGQGAGEQYS.

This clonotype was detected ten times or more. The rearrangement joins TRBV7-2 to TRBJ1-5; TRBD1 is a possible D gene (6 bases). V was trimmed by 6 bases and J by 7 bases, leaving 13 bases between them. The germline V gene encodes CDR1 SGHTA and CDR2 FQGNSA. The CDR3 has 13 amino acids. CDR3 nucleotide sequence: TGTGCCAGCAGTTCCAGGGGTGGGCAGCCCCAGCATTTT. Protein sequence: CASSSRGGQPQHF.

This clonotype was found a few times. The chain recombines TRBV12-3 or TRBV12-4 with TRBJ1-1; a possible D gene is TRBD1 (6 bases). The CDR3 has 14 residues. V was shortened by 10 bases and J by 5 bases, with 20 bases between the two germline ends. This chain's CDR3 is CAIRKGGRGTEAFF. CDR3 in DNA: TGTGCCATCCGGAAGGGGGGAAGAGGAACTGAAGCTTTCTTT.

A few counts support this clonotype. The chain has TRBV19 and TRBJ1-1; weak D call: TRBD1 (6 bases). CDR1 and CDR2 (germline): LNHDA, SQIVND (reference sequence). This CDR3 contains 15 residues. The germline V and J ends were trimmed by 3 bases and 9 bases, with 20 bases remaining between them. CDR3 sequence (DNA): TGTGCCAGTAGTATGCCAACAGGGACGTCAAACCAAGCTTTCTTT. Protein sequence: CASSMPTGTSNQAFF.

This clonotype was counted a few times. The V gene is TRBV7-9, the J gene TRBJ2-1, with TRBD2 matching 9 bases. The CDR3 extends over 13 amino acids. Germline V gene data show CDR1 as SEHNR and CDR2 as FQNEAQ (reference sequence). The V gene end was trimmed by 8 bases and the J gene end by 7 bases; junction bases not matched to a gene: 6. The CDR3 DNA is TGTGCCAGCTCTGGACTAGCGACGAATGAGCAGTTCTTC. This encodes CASSGLATNEQFF.

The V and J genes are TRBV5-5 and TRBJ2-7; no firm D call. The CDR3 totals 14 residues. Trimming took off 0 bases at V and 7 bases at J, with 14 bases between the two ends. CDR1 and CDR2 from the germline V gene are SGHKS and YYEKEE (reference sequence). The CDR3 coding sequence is TGTGCCAGCAGCTTGGACCCAAAACCTCAAGAGCAGTACTTC. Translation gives CASSLDPKPQEQYF.

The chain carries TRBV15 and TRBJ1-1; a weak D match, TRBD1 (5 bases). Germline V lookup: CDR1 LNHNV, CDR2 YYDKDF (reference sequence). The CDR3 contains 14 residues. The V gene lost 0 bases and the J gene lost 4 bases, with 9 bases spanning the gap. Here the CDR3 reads CATSRDSGGTEAFF. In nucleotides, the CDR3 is TGTGCCACCAGCAGAGATTCCGGGGGCACTGAAGCTTTCTTT.

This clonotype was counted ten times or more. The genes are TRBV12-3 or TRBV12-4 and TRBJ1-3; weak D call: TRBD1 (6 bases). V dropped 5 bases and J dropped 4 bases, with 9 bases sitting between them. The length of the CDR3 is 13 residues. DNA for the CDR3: TGTGCCAGCAGTCGGGGGACAGGAAACACCATATATTTT. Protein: CASSRGTGNTIYF.

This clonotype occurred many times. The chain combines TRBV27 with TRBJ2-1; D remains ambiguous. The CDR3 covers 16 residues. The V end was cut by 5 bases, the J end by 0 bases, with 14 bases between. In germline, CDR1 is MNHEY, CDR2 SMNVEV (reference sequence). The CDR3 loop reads CASSALGLSSYNEQFF. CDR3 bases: TGTGCCAGCAGTGCGCTTGGGTTGAGCTCCTACAATGAGCAGTTCTTC.

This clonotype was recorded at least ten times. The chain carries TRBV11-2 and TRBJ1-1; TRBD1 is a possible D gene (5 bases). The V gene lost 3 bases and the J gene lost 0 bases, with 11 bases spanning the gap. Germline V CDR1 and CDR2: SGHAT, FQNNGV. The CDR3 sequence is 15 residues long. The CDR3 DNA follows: TGTGCCAGCAGCTTTCTCCAGGGCCTGAACACTGAAGCTTTCTTT. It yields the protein CASSFLQGLNTEAFF.

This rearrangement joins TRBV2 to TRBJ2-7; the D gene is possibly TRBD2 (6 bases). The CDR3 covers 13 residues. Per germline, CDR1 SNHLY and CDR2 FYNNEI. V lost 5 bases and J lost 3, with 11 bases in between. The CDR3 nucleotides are TGTGCCAGCAGTTATAGCGGCCTCTACGAGCAGTACTTC. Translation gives CASSYSGLYEQYF.

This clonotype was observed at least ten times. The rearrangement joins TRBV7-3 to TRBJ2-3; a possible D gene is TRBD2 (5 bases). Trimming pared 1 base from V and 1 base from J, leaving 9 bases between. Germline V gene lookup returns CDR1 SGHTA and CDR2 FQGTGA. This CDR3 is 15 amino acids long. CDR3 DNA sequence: TGTGCCAGCAGCTTAATAGGACTGCGCACAGATACGCAGTATTTT. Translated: CASSLIGLRTDTQYF.

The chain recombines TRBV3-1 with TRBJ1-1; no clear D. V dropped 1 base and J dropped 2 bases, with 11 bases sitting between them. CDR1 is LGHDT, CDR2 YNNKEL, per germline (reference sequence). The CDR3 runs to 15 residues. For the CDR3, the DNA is TGTGCCAGCAGCCAAGGTCAGTGGGGTAACACTGAAGCTTTCTTT. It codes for CASSQGQWGNTEAFF.

CDR3 residues: CASSQGQENSPLHF. DNA for the CDR3: TGTGCCAGCAGCCAAGGACAGGAAAATTCACCCCTCCACTTT. The rearrangement links TRBV4-2 to TRBJ1-6; tentatively, D is TRBD1 (6 bases). Trimming shortened V by 1 base and J by 7 bases, and 8 bases separated the two germline ends. Germline-derived CDR1 and CDR2 are LGHNA and YNFKEQ. The CDR3 is made up of 14 amino acids.

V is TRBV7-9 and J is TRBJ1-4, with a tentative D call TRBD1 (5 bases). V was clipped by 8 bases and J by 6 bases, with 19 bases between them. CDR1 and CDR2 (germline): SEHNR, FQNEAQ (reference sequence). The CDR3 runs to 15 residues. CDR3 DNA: TGTGCCAGCCGTCGGACAACCCTAGCCGATGAAAAACTGTTTTTT. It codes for CASRRTTLADEKLFF.